This TCR beta chain was sequenced in a study of vaccination and CD4 T cells after COVID-19. Study background: Each participant was administered two doses of a vaccine, which was either BNT162b2 or mRNA-1273. Each control was exposed to a CEFX pool, an HIV-1 Nef pool, or no peptide at all.

With 5 bases clipped from V and 2 bases from J, the junction kept 7 bases outside the gene matches. The germline CDR1 and CDR2 sequences are DFQATT and SNEGSKA (reference sequence). The CDR3 is 14 residues long. Stated treatment: roughly ten-day PBMC culture with coronavirus spike peptide pools or control peptides (ViraFEST assay). Antigen-specific T cell expansion with peptide pools preceded TCR sequencing in the ViraFEST approach. Fresh replacement IL-2 medium substituted for half the medium on days 3 and 7. The Oncomine TCR Beta short-read assay sequenced DNA from cultured CD4+ T cells. TCRdb ran MiXCR on the PCR reads and lists one entry per CDR3 protein. The profile covers just over 20,000 distinct CDR3 sequences, with around 48% appearing a single time and 4% to 6% taken by the ten largest. This clonotype was observed a few times. Its specificity is unknown.

The sequencing sample was made of CD4+ T cells from blood, cultured in vitro. The J gene is TRBJ1-2, the V gene TRBV20-1; 8 nucleotides line up with TRBD1. The TCR comes from a human donor who had recovered from COVID-19. The CDR3 DNA reads as TGCAGTGCTGCCCCGGACAGGGCCAACTATGGCTACACCTTC. Residues: CSAAPDRANYGYTF.